The entry that follows covers one T cell receptor beta chain sequence. What it binds is unknown. This entry belongs to a study of Graves' ophthalmopathy and Graves' hyperthyroidism. Amplified material comprised TCR beta CDR3 regions derived from RNA transcripts. First-round RT-PCR employed HTBI primers, with a second-round multiplex PCR after it. One entry per CDR3 protein, called by TCRdb with MiXCR from the multiplex PCR reads. Of approximately 640,000 distinct CDR3 sequences listed, approximately 39% were seen once; the top ten hold over 2.5%. V was clipped by 4 bases and J by 0 bases; unmatched bases: 10. Germline loops: CDR1 ENHRY, CDR2 SYGVKD. The CDR3 runs 18 residues. Regarding the study as a whole: Most expanded clonotypes in thyroid above 0.001 frequency also showed up in blood.

The source material was peripheral blood. The chain couples TRBV10-3 to TRBJ1-3, with 9 bases matching TRBD1. This clonotype originated in an adult man with Graves' ophthalmopathy. CDR3 protein: CAISAPGTGSPSGNTIYF. Written as DNA, the CDR3 is TGTGCCATCAGTGCGCCCGGGACAGGGAGCCCCTCTGGAAACACCATATATTTT.